The clone carrying this TCR beta chain has just one count. What it recognizes is unknown. Germline V gives CDR1 LNHDA, CDR2 SQIVND (reference sequence). The CDR3 consists of 14 residues. The ends were cut back, 3 bases at V and 0 bases at J, with 8 bases in the middle. Terminally differentiated effector memory CD45RA+ cells were excluded from the naive CD8 cells, which were CD45RO-negative and positively selected for CCR7. The record originates from a study of shared clonotypes between healthy human individuals. Study results and caveats: When naive CD4 clonotypes were compared across a few donors, approximately 5% were shared. The study found lower generation probabilities in non-shared clonotypes than in those shared by all four donors. Rarefaction revealed incomplete sorted-subset sequencing despite large depth.

For every subset, genomic DNA was evenly distributed across several immunoSEQ plates. TCRdb's copy holds only in-frame clones and misses some; the assay was immunoSEQ multiplex PCR. This sample has over 2,000,000 clones, with roughly 93% found just once. V is TRBV19 and J is TRBJ2-5; tentative D call: TRBD2 (5 bases). The sample taken for sequencing was naive CD8+ T cells from PBMCs. The TCR was taken from a man aged 18 to 30 in good health. Some clones in this sample may be carry-over from other donors' samples. CDR3 sequence reads: CASSMVDYQETQYF. The CDR3 DNA follows: TGTGCCAGTAGTATGGTGGACTACCAAGAGACCCAGTACTTC.